The rows below give T cell receptor beta chains drawn from one sample of a study of cytomegalovirus exposure and HLA in healthy donors. Measured with immunoSEQ multiplex PCR; TCRdb has only the in-frame clones, and not every one. The sample carries more than 110,000 clones, about three quarters recorded once. Source material: PBMCs. All receptors derive from a male donor in good health and CMV-seronegative. Each CDR3 is given with its conserved first and last residue. A D gene is named only where the DNA matches it firmly. Clone size is stated in some rows and not others, as once, few, many or a class when expanded.

TRBV18	TRBJ2-7	-	-	CASSRGGVKSYEQYF	TGTGCCAGCTCACGGGGAGGCGTTAAATCCTACGAGCAGTACTTC
TRBV27	TRBJ2-7	-	TRBD2	CASSSSPRLAGGPYEQYF	TGTGCCAGCAGTTCCAGTCCACGGCTAGCGGGGGGGCCTTACGAGCAGTACTTC
TRBV4-3	TRBJ2-5	-	-	CASSQDLVGSPGETQYF	TGCGCCAGCAGCCAAGATCTGGTCGGGTCCCCCGGGGAGACCCAGTACTTC
TRBV5-1	TRBJ2-7	few	TRBD1	CASRGRQGQLGEQYF	TGCGCCAGCAGAGGGAGACAGGGTCAATTGGGGGAGCAGTACTTC
TRBV6-5	TRBJ1-2	-	TRBD1	CASSRQGAKGGYTF	TGTGCCAGCAGTCGACAGGGGGCTAAGGGAGGCTACACCTTC
TRBV19	TRBJ1-1	-	TRBD1	CASSTFPWTGGGKAFF	TGTGCCAGTAGTACCTTTCCATGGACAGGGGGAGGGAAAGCTTTCTTT
TRBV5-5	TRBJ2-1	-	TRBD2	CASSLPPSGVYNEQFF	TGTGCCAGCAGCTTACCTCCTAGCGGAGTCTACAATGAGCAGTTCTTC
TRBV6-1	TRBJ2-7	-	-	CASSEGTTTYYEQYF	TGTGCCAGCAGTGAAGGGACAACTACCTACTACGAGCAGTACTTC
TRBV18	TRBJ2-5	once	-	CASSPPHETEETQYF	TGTGCCAGCTCACCACCGCATGAGACAGAGGAGACCCAGTACTTC
TRBV6-1	TRBJ1-2	-	TRBD1	CASSYTDRGYGYTF	TGTGCCAGCAGTTATACCGACAGGGGTTATGGCTACACCTTC
TRBV14	TRBJ2-6	-	TRBD2	CASSQEASGSSGANVLTF	TGTGCCAGCAGCCAAGAGGCTAGCGGGAGCTCTGGGGCCAACGTCCTGACTTTC
TRBV2	TRBJ1-5	-	TRBD1	CASSERWGLFLGGQGARQPQHF	TGTGCCAGCAGTGAACGGTGGGGACTTTTCTTAGGGGGACAGGGGGCGAGGCAGCCCCAGCATTTT
TRBV9	TRBJ2-5	-	-	CASSVVGGAKETQYF	TGTGCCAGCAGCGTAGTAGGCGGGGCCAAAGAGACCCAGTACTTC
TRBV7-9	TRBJ2-2	-	TRBD1	CASSRTGFDTGELFF	TGTGCCAGCAGCCGGACAGGGTTTGACACCGGGGAGCTGTTTTTT
TRBV6-5	TRBJ2-6	-	-	CASTPGSGANGLTF	TGTGCCAGCACCCCAGGCTCTGGGGCCAACGGCCTGACTTTC
TRBV4-2	TRBJ1-3	few	-	CASSQLGNTIYF	TGTGCCAGCAGCCAACTAGGAAACACCATATATTTT
TRBV19	TRBJ1-5	-	TRBD1	CASQDRTGSRGRSQPQHF	TGTGCCAGTCAGGACCGGACAGGGAGCAGGGGTCGCAGTCAGCCCCAGCATTTT
TRBV7-9	TRBJ2-7	-	-	CSSSLAPSVSHF	TGTTCCAGCAGCTTAGCACCCAGCGTCTCTCACTTC
TRBV7-9	TRBJ2-7	-	-	CASSPHLGGAGYEQYF	TGTGCCAGCAGCCCTCACCTAGGGGGGGCAGGGTACGAGCAGTACTTC
TRBV15	TRBJ2-7	-	-	CATSRDGYEQYF	TGTGCCACCAGCAGAGACGGTTACGAGCAGTACTTC
TRBV7-2	TRBJ2-7	-	TRBD2	CASSLVAGGFYEQYF	TGTGCCAGCAGCTTAGTAGCGGGGGGGTTCTACGAGCAGTACTTC
TRBV5-4	TRBJ2-1	-	TRBD2	CASSHRLAGEVEQFF	TGTGCCAGCAGTCATCGACTAGCGGGAGAAGTTGAGCAGTTCTTC
TRBV7-2	TRBJ2-5	-	TRBD2	CASSRGGQETQYF	TGTGCCAGCAGCCGGGGGGGCCAAGAGACCCAGTACTTC
TRBV5-1	TRBJ2-7	-	-	CASSLVQGYEQYF	TGCGCCAGCAGCTTGGTGCAGGGATACGAGCAGTACTTC
TRBV7-6	TRBJ1-2	-	TRBD1	CASSPRDRNFYGYTF	TGTGCCAGCAGCCCCCGGGACAGAAACTTCTATGGCTACACCTTC
TRBV29-1	TRBJ2-1	once	-	CSVEDSGVEQFF	TGCAGCGTTGAAGACTCAGGGGTTGAGCAGTTCTTC
TRBV4-2	TRBJ2-5	-	TRBD1	CASSQVGQGGETQYF	TGTGCCAGCAGCCAAGTAGGACAGGGTGGGGAGACCCAGTACTTC
TRBV18	TRBJ1-6	-	TRBD1	CASSPRQGDNSPLHF	TGTGCCAGCTCTCCCCGACAGGGGGATAATTCACCCCTCCACTTT
TRBV7-8	TRBJ2-7	-	TRBD2	CASSLELAIDEQYF	TGTGCCAGCAGCTTGGAACTAGCGATCGACGAGCAGTACTTC
TRBV10-3	TRBJ2-7	-	TRBD1	CAISTGVTYEQYF	TGTGCCATCAGCACAGGGGTTACCTACGAGCAGTACTTC
TRBV6-4	TRBJ1-2	-	TRBD1	CASSARGQGDPFSWGYTF	TGTGCCAGCAGTGCCAGGGGACAGGGGGATCCTTTTTCTTGGGGCTACACCTTC
TRBV7-9	TRBJ2-1	-	-	CASSSGHLKAGEQFF	TGTGCCAGCAGCTCTGGACACCTTAAAGCTGGTGAGCAGTTCTTC
TRBV5-8	TRBJ2-5	-	-	CASGDPGLETQYF	TGTGCCAGCGGAGACCCCGGGTTGGAGACCCAGTACTTC
TRBV5-1	TRBJ1-2	-	TRBD1	CASSLKWDRDYGYTF	TGCGCCAGCAGCCTGAAATGGGACAGGGACTATGGCTACACCTTC
TRBV7-8	TRBJ2-2	once	-	CASSLGLAGRTGGLFF	TGTGCCAGCAGCTTAGGTCTAGCAGGTCGGACCGGGGGGCTGTTTTTT
TRBV7-9	TRBJ2-1	-	-	CASSLVGAEQFF	TGTGCCAGCAGCTTAGTGGGGGCTGAGCAGTTCTTC
TRBV4-1	TRBJ2-5	-	-	CASSQSVAETQYF	TGCGCCAGCAGCCAATCCGTGGCAGAGACCCAGTACTTC
TRBV7-3	TRBJ2-3	-	-	CASSLSRTDTQYF	TGTGCCAGCAGCTTAAGCCGGACAGATACGCAGTATTTT
TRBV2	TRBJ2-7	-	-	CASKLVSSYEQYF	TGTGCCAGCAAATTAGTGAGCTCCTACGAGCAGTACTTC
TRBV10-2	TRBJ1-5	-	TRBD1	CASSGQDYSNQPQHF	TGCGCCAGCAGCGGACAGGATTATAGCAATCAGCCCCAGCATTTT
TRBV19	TRBJ1-1	-	TRBD1	CASSMWTGVGEAFF	TGTGCCAGTAGTATGTGGACAGGGGTTGGTGAAGCTTTCTTT
TRBV9	TRBJ1-1	-	TRBD1	CASSPPGTGVISFF	TGTGCCAGCAGCCCCCCCGGGACAGGGGTAATATCTTTCTTT
TRBV14	TRBJ2-7	-	-	CASSQRREYEQYF	TGTGCCAGCAGCCAAAGGAGGGAGTACGAGCAGTACTTC
TRBV7-3	TRBJ1-1	few	-	CASSLIGGTEAFF	TGTGCCAGCAGCTTAATCGGGGGCACTGAAGCTTTCTTT
TRBV11-2	TRBJ2-1	-	-	CASSSYPNSIMINEQFF	TGTGCCAGCAGCTCGTATCCTAATAGCATTATGATCAATGAGCAGTTCTTC
TRBV10-3	TRBJ1-1	-	-	CATMVRQEAFF	TGTGCCACCATGGTCAGACAGGAAGCTTTCTTT
TRBV9	TRBJ2-4	-	-	CASSVGQAKNIQYF	TGTGCCAGCAGCGTTGGTCAGGCCAAAAACATTCAGTACTTC
TRBV7-9	TRBJ2-2	once	-	CASRPPIQGNGELFF	TGTGCCAGCAGACCGCCCATACAGGGTAACGGGGAGCTGTTTTTT
TRBV10-1	TRBJ2-1	-	-	CASSGTAGETYNEQFF	TGCGCCAGCAGCGGAACAGCGGGCGAGACCTACAATGAGCAGTTCTTC